The rows below give T cell receptor beta chains drawn from one sample of a study of shared clonotypes between healthy human individuals. Profiling relied on immunoSEQ multiplex PCR, and the TCRdb table lists in-frame clones only, not all of them. The table records 490,000 or so clones, around 80% of them present only once. The sequencing sample was made of PBMCs. The receptors stem from a woman between 40 and 55 years old in good health. Some clones in this sample may be carry-over from other donors' samples. CDR3s include the opening cysteine and the closing phenylalanine or tryptophan. The D gene is left open where the match is weak. Only some rows state a clone size, as once, few, many or a class for expanded clones.

d_gene: NA; v_gene: TRBV7-9; j_gene: TRBJ2-7; abundance: NA; CDR3aa: CASSLDTASPEQYF; CDR3nt: TGTGCCAGCAGCTTAGATACCGCGTCCCCCGAGCAGTACTTC
d_gene: TRBD1; v_gene: TRBV7-9; j_gene: TRBJ1-2; abundance: NA; CDR3aa: CASSLKQGINYGYTF; CDR3nt: TGTGCCAGCAGTTTAAAACAGGGGATTAACTATGGCTACACCTTC
d_gene: TRBD1; v_gene: TRBV2; j_gene: TRBJ1-3; abundance: NA; CDR3aa: CASSERTGSPPGNTIYF; CDR3nt: TGTGCCAGCAGTGAAAGGACAGGCTCCCCACCCGGAAACACCATATATTTT
d_gene: NA; v_gene: TRBV28; j_gene: TRBJ2-4; abundance: NA; CDR3aa: CASSPLPRVSIQYF; CDR3nt: TGTGCCAGCAGTCCCCTCCCGAGGGTGAGCATTCAGTACTTC
d_gene: NA; v_gene: TRBV18; j_gene: TRBJ2-7; abundance: NA; CDR3aa: CASSPTDAFSYEQYF; CDR3nt: TGTGCCAGCTCACCAACTGACGCCTTCTCCTACGAGCAGTACTTC
d_gene: NA; v_gene: TRBV2; j_gene: TRBJ2-1; abundance: NA; CDR3aa: CASIRDMDYGSYNEQFF; CDR3nt: TGTGCCAGCATTAGGGACATGGACTACGGGTCCTACAATGAGCAGTTCTTC
d_gene: TRBD2; v_gene: TRBV18; j_gene: TRBJ2-7; abundance: few; CDR3aa: CASSPGGGRPSYEQYF; CDR3nt: TGTGCCAGCTCACCAGGGGGCGGGAGGCCCTCCTACGAGCAGTACTTC
d_gene: NA; v_gene: TRBV5-1; j_gene: TRBJ1-1; abundance: NA; CDR3aa: CASSPGGVATEAFF; CDR3nt: TGCGCCAGCAGCCCGGGCGGGGTCGCCACTGAAGCTTTCTTT
d_gene: NA; v_gene: TRBV7-9; j_gene: TRBJ1-1; abundance: NA; CDR3aa: CASSFEGLNTEAFF; CDR3nt: TGTGCCAGCAGCTTTGAGGGGCTGAACACTGAAGCTTTCTTT
d_gene: NA; v_gene: TRBV9; j_gene: TRBJ2-5; abundance: once; CDR3aa: CASSVETSWDNQETQYF; CDR3nt: TGTGCCAGCAGCGTAGAGACGAGTTGGGACAACCAAGAGACCCAGTACTTC
d_gene: NA; v_gene: TRBV29-1; j_gene: TRBJ1-2; abundance: NA; CDR3aa: CSVARAIYGYTF; CDR3nt: TGCAGCGTTGCCCGGGCCATCTATGGCTACACCTTC
d_gene: TRBD2; v_gene: TRBV9; j_gene: TRBJ2-7; abundance: NA; CDR3aa: CASSVGLAGVEGLEQYF; CDR3nt: TGTGCCAGCAGCGTGGGACTAGCGGGAGTAGAGGGTCTCGAGCAGTACTTC
d_gene: NA; v_gene: TRBV18; j_gene: TRBJ1-1; abundance: NA; CDR3aa: CASLLSGQRRNTEAFF; CDR3nt: TGTGCCAGCTTACTATCGGGACAACGGAGGAACACTGAAGCTTTCTTT
d_gene: TRBD2; v_gene: TRBV6-4; j_gene: TRBJ2-3; abundance: NA; CDR3aa: CASSATSGRAGDTQYF; CDR3nt: TGTGCCAGCAGCGCGACTAGCGGGAGGGCTGGCGATACGCAGTATTTT
d_gene: TRBD1; v_gene: TRBV28; j_gene: TRBJ1-1; abundance: NA; CDR3aa: CASRLLPGTGWSTEAFF; CDR3nt: TGTGCCAGCAGACTACTACCTGGGACAGGGTGGAGCACTGAAGCTTTCTTT
d_gene: TRBD1; v_gene: TRBV10-3; j_gene: TRBJ2-2; abundance: NA; CDR3aa: CAISDRDRGDTGELFF; CDR3nt: TGTGCCATCAGTGACCGGGACAGGGGGGACACCGGGGAGCTGTTTTTT
d_gene: NA; v_gene: TRBV29-1; j_gene: TRBJ1-6; abundance: NA; CDR3aa: CSVEEGGSGSPLHF; CDR3nt: TGCAGCGTTGAAGAGGGTGGGTCGGGTTCACCCCTCCACTTT
d_gene: NA; v_gene: TRBV2; j_gene: TRBJ1-4; abundance: NA; CDR3aa: CASSELTGTNEKLFF; CDR3nt: TGTGCCAGCAGTGAACTCACAGGGACTAATGAAAAACTGTTTTTT
d_gene: NA; v_gene: TRBV7-6; j_gene: TRBJ2-7; abundance: NA; CDR3aa: CASSLSGQIYEQYF; CDR3nt: TGTGCCAGCAGCTTATCGGGTCAGATCTACGAGCAGTACTTC
d_gene: NA; v_gene: TRBV7-9; j_gene: TRBJ2-3; abundance: NA; CDR3aa: CASSPRGGTDTQYF; CDR3nt: TGTGCCAGCAGCCCCAGGGGAGGCACAGATACGCAGTATTTT
d_gene: NA; v_gene: TRBV10-3; j_gene: TRBJ1-4; abundance: NA; CDR3aa: CAIMPATNEKLFF; CDR3nt: TGTGCCATCATGCCTGCAACTAATGAAAAACTGTTTTTT
d_gene: NA; v_gene: TRBV19; j_gene: TRBJ1-4; abundance: NA; CDR3aa: CASESGEKLFF; CDR3nt: TGTGCCAGTGAGTCCGGGGAAAAACTGTTTTTT
d_gene: NA; v_gene: TRBV2; j_gene: TRBJ1-5; abundance: NA; CDR3aa: CASSEQGVNQPQHF; CDR3nt: TGTGCCAGCAGTGAACAGGGTGTCAATCAGCCCCAGCATTTT
d_gene: NA; v_gene: TRBV10-2; j_gene: TRBJ1-1; abundance: NA; CDR3aa: CASSEGEGRSRNTEAFF; CDR3nt: TGCGCCAGCAGTGAGGGAGAGGGAAGGAGTCGGAACACTGAAGCTTTCTTT
d_gene: TRBD1; v_gene: TRBV7-3; j_gene: TRBJ1-5; abundance: once; CDR3aa: CASSLTGGDQPQHF; CDR3nt: TGTGCCAGCAGCTTGACAGGGGGTGATCAGCCCCAGCATTTT
d_gene: TRBD1; v_gene: TRBV19; j_gene: TRBJ2-5; abundance: few; CDR3aa: CASSMEGRQGADETQYF; CDR3nt: TGTGCCAGTAGTATGGAGGGGAGGCAGGGGGCGGATGAGACCCAGTACTTC
d_gene: NA; v_gene: TRBV5-1; j_gene: TRBJ2-1; abundance: few; CDR3aa: CASSLAENEQFF; CDR3nt: TGCGCCAGCAGCTTGGCGGAGAATGAGCAGTTCTTC
d_gene: NA; v_gene: TRBV18; j_gene: TRBJ1-1; abundance: many; CDR3aa: CASSPAETEAFF; CDR3nt: TGTGCCAGCTCACCGGCAGAAACTGAAGCTTTCTTT
d_gene: NA; v_gene: TRBV28; j_gene: TRBJ1-4; abundance: NA; CDR3aa: CASSFSIQDQNEKLFF; CDR3nt: TGTGCCAGCAGTTTTTCCATACAGGACCAAAATGAAAAACTGTTTTTT
d_gene: NA; v_gene: TRBV4-2; j_gene: TRBJ2-2; abundance: many; CDR3aa: CASSQDTPSGELFF; CDR3nt: TGTGCCAGCAGCCAAGATACCCCCAGCGGGGAGCTGTTTTTT
d_gene: NA; v_gene: TRBV18; j_gene: TRBJ2-7; abundance: NA; CDR3aa: CASSHDSNPYEQYF; CDR3nt: TGTGCCAGCTCACACGACAGCAACCCCTACGAGCAGTACTTC
d_gene: NA; v_gene: TRBV28; j_gene: TRBJ1-4; abundance: once; CDR3aa: CASSLSLGGLNEKLFF; CDR3nt: TGTGCCAGCAGTTTATCCCTAGGGGGGCTCAATGAAAAACTGTTTTTT
d_gene: TRBD2; v_gene: TRBV25-1; j_gene: TRBJ2-1; abundance: NA; CDR3aa: CASSDPTSGMYNEQFF; CDR3nt: TGTGCCAGCAGTGATCCCACTAGCGGGATGTACAATGAGCAGTTCTTC
d_gene: NA; v_gene: TRBV19; j_gene: TRBJ2-7; abundance: NA; CDR3aa: CASSTSWAGYEQYF; CDR3nt: TGTGCCAGTAGTACCTCTTGGGCTGGCTACGAGCAGTACTTC
d_gene: NA; v_gene: TRBV7-2; j_gene: TRBJ1-2; abundance: NA; CDR3aa: CASSLRFAGHYGYTF; CDR3nt: TGTGCCAGCAGCTTGAGGTTCGCAGGACACTATGGCTACACCTTC
d_gene: NA; v_gene: TRBV6-1; j_gene: TRBJ1-1; abundance: NA; CDR3aa: CASRRTQDTEAFF; CDR3nt: TGTGCCAGCAGGAGGACACAAGACACTGAAGCTTTCTTT
d_gene: TRBD1; v_gene: TRBV4-1; j_gene: TRBJ1-1; abundance: NA; CDR3aa: CASSQTGTAEYTEAFF; CDR3nt: TGCGCCAGCAGCCAAACCGGGACAGCGGAATACACTGAAGCTTTCTTT
d_gene: NA; v_gene: TRBV2; j_gene: TRBJ1-1; abundance: NA; CDR3aa: CASSSASQAFF; CDR3nt: TGTGCCAGCAGTTCGGCCAGCCAAGCTTTCTTT
d_gene: TRBD1; v_gene: TRBV7-9; j_gene: TRBJ2-7; abundance: once; CDR3aa: CASSLAWDRGGPRSYEQYF; CDR3nt: TGTGCCAGCAGCTTAGCGTGGGACAGGGGAGGGCCCCGTTCCTACGAGCAGTACTTC
d_gene: TRBD2; v_gene: TRBV6-5; j_gene: TRBJ2-2; abundance: NA; CDR3aa: CASSLGTSTYTGELFF; CDR3nt: TGTGCCAGCAGTTTGGGGACTAGCACTTACACCGGGGAGCTGTTTTTT
d_gene: NA; v_gene: TRBV30; j_gene: TRBJ1-2; abundance: NA; CDR3aa: CAWRRDQGIYGYTF; CDR3nt: TGTGCCTGGAGGAGGGACCAGGGGATCTATGGCTACACCTTC
d_gene: TRBD1; v_gene: TRBV7-7; j_gene: TRBJ2-7; abundance: NA; CDR3aa: CASSLGGTGSHEQYF; CDR3nt: TGTGCCAGCAGCTTAGGCGGGACAGGGAGTCACGAGCAGTACTTC
d_gene: NA; v_gene: TRBV2; j_gene: TRBJ2-1; abundance: NA; CDR3aa: CASKRVGSYNEQFF; CDR3nt: TGTGCCAGCAAGAGGGTGGGCTCCTACAATGAGCAGTTCTTC
d_gene: NA; v_gene: TRBV28; j_gene: TRBJ1-2; abundance: few; CDR3aa: CASSFGWGYTF; CDR3nt: TGTGCCAGCAGTTTCGGATGGGGCTACACCTTC
d_gene: NA; v_gene: TRBV27; j_gene: TRBJ2-1; abundance: NA; CDR3aa: CASSLFFSYNEQFF; CDR3nt: TGTGCCAGCAGTTTGTTCTTCTCCTACAATGAGCAGTTCTTC